What follows is one TCR beta chain and its context. The data are from a study of blood T cell repertoires in COVID-19. About the study: Sites across the United States, Italy and Spain contributed samples from acute and convalescent COVID-19. In each case, the material was cDNA or gDNA derived from T cells, B-cell-depleted T cells, or PBMCs.

Authors' methods: Amplification with reference gene primers provided the estimates of nucleated cell counts. The protocol was immunoSEQ multiplex PCR, while the TCRdb copy is restricted to in-frame clones and leaves out a portion. The V and J calls and clone size are taken from that table; D and trimming were inferred from the DNA. The table lists around 54,000 clones, roughly 76% of them singletons. This clonotype was sampled from a woman in her sixties with acute or convalescent COVID-19. Material: peripheral blood.

The DNA for the CDR3 is TGTGCCACCCGTCCGCGGCAAGGGAGCGGTAACTCCTACGAGCAGTACTTC. Protein sequence: CATRPRQGSGNSYEQYF. This rearrangement joins TRBV28 to TRBJ2-7; a possible D gene is TRBD2 (5 bases). The CDR3 is 17 amino acids. The germline gives CDR1 MDHEN, CDR2 SYDVKM. V dropped 10 bases and J dropped 0 bases, with 25 bases sitting between them.